The next 25 T cell receptor beta chains were all read from a single sample in a study of cytomegalovirus exposure and HLA in healthy donors (dated by TCRdb to about 2017). Library prep was done by the immunoSEQ multiplex PCR assay. A mixture of 60 forward primers for TCR Vbeta segments and 13 reverse primers for TCR Jbeta segments was used in the multiplex PCR. TCRdb mirrors the immuneACCESS table, restricted to in-frame sequences. Some clones are absent from its copies; in checked studies, under half trace to an unresolved V gene, and the reason for the others is unknown. Recorded for this sample are around 88,000 clones; 60% to 85% of them occurred a single time. The ten most abundant clones make up around 6.6% of the sample. Source material: PBMCs. The receptors here all came from a man aged 50 to 60 in good health and CMV-seropositive.

The CDR3 here is CASSSPGGIHEQFF. The CDR3, as DNA: TGTGCCAGCAGCTCCCCCGGAGGGATCCATGAGCAGTTCTTC. This chain connects TRBV7-9 to TRBJ2-1; TRBD2 might be the D (6 bases). The CDR3 sequence is 14 residues long. Deletions cut 4 bases from V and 8 bases from J, with 15 bases between. Germline values: CDR1 SEHNR, CDR2 FQNEAQ (reference sequence).

V and J are TRBV28 and TRBJ1-2, with TRBD1 matching over 8 bases. This CDR3 is built from 15 residues. From germline, CDR1 is MDHEN and CDR2 SYDVKM. DNA of the CDR3: TGTGGGACCGCCAGCAGTCCCGGGACAGGCTATGGCTACACCTTC. Its protein product is CGTASSPGTGYGYTF.

The rearrangement links TRBV9 to TRBJ1-3, with D perhaps TRBD1 (6 bases). V gave up 3 bases and J gave up 4 bases, with 17 bases separating them. Germline CDR1 reads SGDLS; CDR2 reads YYNGEE. The CDR3 runs to 16 residues. The CDR3 loop reads CASSANIGGGGNTIYF. The CDR3 DNA sequence: TGTGCCAGCAGCGCCAATATAGGGGGGGGAGGAAACACCATATATTTT.

There are a few counts of this clone. This rearrangement joins TRBV6-1 to TRBJ1-4, with 9 bases matching TRBD1. Germline V gives CDR1 MNHNS, CDR2 SASEGT. The CDR3 consists of 14 residues. J gave up 3 bases and V 6 bases, and 2 bases lay outside the gene matches. This CDR3 is CASRTGGSNEKLFF. The DNA of the CDR3 is TGTGCCAGCAGGACAGGGGGATCTAATGAAAAACTGTTTTTT.

The rearrangement joins TRBV27 to TRBJ2-7; D not resolved. Trimming stripped 8 bases from V and 3 bases from J, with 11 bases between. CDR1 and CDR2 (germline): MNHEY, SMNVEV (reference sequence). The CDR3 consists of 12 residues. Here the CDR3 DNA reads TGTGCCAGCCGAGGCAGCCGCTACGAGCAGTACTTC. Translated: CASRGSRYEQYF.

The V gene is TRBV7-9, the J gene TRBJ1-3; D perhaps matches TRBD1 (5 bases). V lost 1 base, J lost 4 bases, and 11 bases lay in between. CDR3 length: 15 residues. Germline V gene sequence: CDR1 SEHNR, CDR2 FQNEAQ (reference sequence). The CDR3 is CASSLVGTSGNTIYF. CDR3 DNA: TGTGCCAGCAGCTTAGTGGGGACTTCGGGAAACACCATATATTTT. The variable domain in full, with the rest retrieved from reference TRBV7-9 and TRBJ1-3, is DTGVSQNPRHKITKRGQNVTFRCDPISEHNRLYWYRQTLGQGPEFLTYFQNEAQLEKSRLLSDRFSAERPKGSFSTLEIQRTEQGDSAMYLCASSLVGTSGNTIYFGEGSWLTVV.

The J gene is TRBJ1-5, the V gene TRBV6-5; the D is unclear. The length of the CDR3 is 13 residues. With 6 bases removed from V and 4 bases from J, the gap between germline ends came to 10 bases. Germline lookup yields CDR1 MNHEY and CDR2 SVGAGI. The CDR3 loop is CASSPLSNQPQHF. CDR3 coding DNA: TGTGCCAGCAGCCCTTTGAGTAATCAGCCCCAGCATTTT.

As regards this clone: The germline gene is not matched at one end of the junction; a read error may be the cause. The V and J genes are TRBV5-1 and TRBJ1-2; perhaps TRBD1 as D (5 bases). Germline CDR1 reads SGHRS; CDR2 reads YFSETQ. The CDR3 is 15 amino acids. The CDR3 here is CASSSDTGSYYGYPF. The CDR3 DNA follows: TGCGCCAGCAGCTCCGATACAGGATCCTACTATGGCTACCCCTTC.

The chain combines TRBV9 with TRBJ2-1, with a possible D match to TRBD1 (8 bases). This CDR3 is built from 16 residues. Trimming removed 0 bases from V and 5 bases from J, with 15 bases in between. The germline CDR1 and CDR2 sequences are SGDLS and YYNGEE. CDR3 coding DNA: TGTGCCAGCAGCGTAGTACAGGGGGGGCAAAACAATGAGCAGTTCTTC. Protein sequence: CASSVVQGGQNNEQFF.

The rearrangement joins TRBV7-2 to TRBJ2-3, with D perhaps matching TRBD2 (7 bases). The germline V and J ends were trimmed by 3 bases and 2 bases, with 21 bases remaining between them. From germline, CDR1 is SGHTA and CDR2 FQGNSA. The CDR3 loop spans 18 amino acids. The CDR3 is CASSLGLREGHHTDTQYF. In nucleotides, the CDR3 is TGTGCCAGCAGCTTGGGGCTCAGGGAGGGACACCACACAGATACGCAGTATTTT.

This sequence joins TRBV7-9 and TRBJ2-7, with D tentatively TRBD1 (5 bases). This CDR3 is 14 amino acids long. The V end lost 3 bases, the J end lost 0 bases, and 9 bases lay between the germline ends. Germline V gene data show CDR1 as SEHNR and CDR2 as FQNEAQ (reference sequence). The CDR3 DNA is TGTGCCAGCAGCTTGACAGAGACCTCCTACGAGCAGTACTTC. It translates to CASSLTETSYEQYF.

Regarding this clone: At one end, the junction sequence differs from germline, possibly due to a read error. The chain links TRBV7-2 to TRBJ1-2, with TRBD1 identical over 9 bases. This CDR3 is built from 15 residues. The germline gives CDR1 SGHTA, CDR2 FQGNSA. The CDR3 spells CASSFEGQGGYGYPF. CDR3 in DNA: TGTGCCAGCAGCTTCGAGGGACAGGGAGGTTATGGCTACCCCTTC.

The chain couples TRBV6-5 to TRBJ2-1; 11 bases fit TRBD2. The CDR3 totals 15 residues. The germline V gene has CDR1 MNHEY and CDR2 SVGAGI. J was trimmed by 4 bases and V by 6 bases; bases with no gene match: 5. DNA of the CDR3: TGTGCCAGCAGCGCTAGCGGGGGGAGTTACAATGAGCAGTTCTTC. It codes for CASSASGGSYNEQFF.

The CDR3 DNA reads TGTGCCTGGACCGCCGGACACAAAGAAACTTCACCCCTCCACTTT. This sequence encodes CAWTAGHKETSPLHF. V usage is TRBV30 and J usage is TRBJ1-6; maybe TRBD1 (5 bases). Trimming removed 4 bases from V and 9 bases from J, with 19 bases in between. The germline V gene has CDR1 GTSNPN and CDR2 SVGIG (reference sequence). The CDR3 runs 15 residues.

The chain couples TRBV7-2 to TRBJ1-6; TRBD1 matches 8 bases. The CDR3 contains 18 residues. Germline assignment: CDR1 SGHTA and CDR2 FQGNSA. V lost 1 base to trimming and J lost 0 bases; unmatched junction nucleotides: 5. This CDR3 reads CASSLVAGGASYNSPLHF. CDR3 nucleotide sequence: TGTGCCAGCAGCTTAGTCGCAGGGGGCGCCTCCTATAATTCACCCCTCCACTTT.

This clone came up a few times. In DNA form, the CDR3 reads TGTGCCAGCAGCTCGGGGAGGGTGGGCTATGGCTACACCTTC. Protein product: CASSSGRVGYGYTF. The V gene is TRBV11-2, the J gene TRBJ1-2; unclear D gene. The CDR3 contains 14 residues. Trimming pared 4 bases from V and 4 bases from J, leaving 13 bases between. The germline V gene has CDR1 SGHAT and CDR2 FQNNGV.

The chain combines TRBV25-1 with TRBJ1-6, with D tentatively TRBD1 (6 bases). The V end was cut by 2 bases, the J end by 7 bases, with 6 bases between. The CDR3 covers 13 residues. CDR1 and CDR2 (germline): MGHDK, SYGVNS. The CDR3 sequence: CASSEQGNSPLHF. Written as DNA, the CDR3 is TGTGCCAGCAGTGAACAGGGGAATTCACCCCTCCACTTT.

The chain uses TRBV9 and TRBJ2-1, with D hard to call. The CDR3 loop spans 13 amino acids. CDR1 is SGDLS and CDR2 is YYNGEE in the germline V gene. Trimming removed 0 bases from V and 10 bases from J, with 11 bases in between. The CDR3 nucleotides are TGTGCCAGCAGCGTAGCCCCAGCGTTGGAGCAGTTCTTC. Translated: CASSVAPALEQFF.

The V gene is TRBV5-1, the J gene TRBJ1-6; D remains unclear. The germline V gene encodes CDR1 SGHRS and CDR2 YFSETQ. The CDR3 loop spans 15 amino acids. The V end was cut by 4 bases, the J end by 9 bases, with 17 bases between. CDR3 in DNA: TGCGCCAGCAGCCCTACCGGACCCGGAGGTTCACCCCTCCACTTT. Translation: CASSPTGPGGSPLHF.

V gene TRBV25-1 combines with J gene TRBJ2-1; 7 nucleotides align to TRBD1. The length of the CDR3 is 17 residues. Trimming cost V 4 bases and J 2 bases; bases outside gene matches: 11. Germline CDR1 is MGHDK and CDR2 is SYGVNS. The CDR3 DNA reads TGTGCCAGCAGTGGTGACAGGGCTAGAAGCCCCTACAATGAGCAGTTCTTC. Its translation is CASSGDRARSPYNEQFF.

This clone was seen ten or more times. V and J are TRBV14 and TRBJ2-2; a weak D match, TRBD1 (5 bases). This CDR3 is built from 15 residues. Trimming removed 0 bases from V and 7 bases from J, with 12 bases in between. Germline values: CDR1 SGHDN, CDR2 FVKESK. The CDR3 is CASSQDLRAGGELFF. DNA for the CDR3: TGTGCCAGCAGCCAAGATCTCAGGGCCGGCGGGGAGCTGTTTTTT.

The J gene is TRBJ2-1, the V gene TRBV11-3, with 12 bases aligning to TRBD2. J gave up 4 bases and V 5 bases, and 3 bases lay outside the gene matches. Germline V gene lookup returns CDR1 SGHNT and CDR2 YENEEA. The CDR3 consists of 15 residues. CDR3 sequence reads: CASSQGLAGYNEQFF. The CDR3 nucleotides read TGTGCCAGCAGCCAAGGACTAGCGGGGTACAATGAGCAGTTCTTC.

Written as DNA, the CDR3 is TGTGCCAGCAGCCCGGAAACAGGCGTCTATGGCTACACCTTC. This translates into CASSPETGVYGYTF. The V gene is TRBV7-6, the J gene TRBJ1-2; D possibly corresponds to TRBD1 (5 bases). In germline, CDR1 is SGHVS, CDR2 FNYEAQ. The CDR3 spans 14 residues. V was clipped by 5 bases and J by 4 bases, with 14 bases between them.

V usage is TRBV2 and J usage is TRBJ2-7; TRBD2 agrees at 9 bases. The CDR3 loop spans 13 amino acids. Germline V gives CDR1 SNHLY, CDR2 FYNNEI. V shed 7 bases, J shed 4 bases, and the junction held 5 bases outside the gene matches. The chain's CDR3 is CASIAGEQYEQYF. DNA for the CDR3: TGTGCCAGCATAGCGGGAGAGCAGTACGAGCAGTACTTC.

The chain is built from TRBV9 and TRBJ2-2, with D tentatively TRBD2 (7 bases). Germline V gene lookup returns CDR1 SGDLS and CDR2 YYNGEE. With 0 bases removed from V and 3 bases from J, the gap between germline ends came to 9 bases. The CDR3 extends over 15 amino acids. The CDR3 DNA reads as TGTGCCAGCAGCGTAGCGGGGGGCGACACCGGGGAGCTGTTTTTT. Protein sequence: CASSVAGGDTGELFF.